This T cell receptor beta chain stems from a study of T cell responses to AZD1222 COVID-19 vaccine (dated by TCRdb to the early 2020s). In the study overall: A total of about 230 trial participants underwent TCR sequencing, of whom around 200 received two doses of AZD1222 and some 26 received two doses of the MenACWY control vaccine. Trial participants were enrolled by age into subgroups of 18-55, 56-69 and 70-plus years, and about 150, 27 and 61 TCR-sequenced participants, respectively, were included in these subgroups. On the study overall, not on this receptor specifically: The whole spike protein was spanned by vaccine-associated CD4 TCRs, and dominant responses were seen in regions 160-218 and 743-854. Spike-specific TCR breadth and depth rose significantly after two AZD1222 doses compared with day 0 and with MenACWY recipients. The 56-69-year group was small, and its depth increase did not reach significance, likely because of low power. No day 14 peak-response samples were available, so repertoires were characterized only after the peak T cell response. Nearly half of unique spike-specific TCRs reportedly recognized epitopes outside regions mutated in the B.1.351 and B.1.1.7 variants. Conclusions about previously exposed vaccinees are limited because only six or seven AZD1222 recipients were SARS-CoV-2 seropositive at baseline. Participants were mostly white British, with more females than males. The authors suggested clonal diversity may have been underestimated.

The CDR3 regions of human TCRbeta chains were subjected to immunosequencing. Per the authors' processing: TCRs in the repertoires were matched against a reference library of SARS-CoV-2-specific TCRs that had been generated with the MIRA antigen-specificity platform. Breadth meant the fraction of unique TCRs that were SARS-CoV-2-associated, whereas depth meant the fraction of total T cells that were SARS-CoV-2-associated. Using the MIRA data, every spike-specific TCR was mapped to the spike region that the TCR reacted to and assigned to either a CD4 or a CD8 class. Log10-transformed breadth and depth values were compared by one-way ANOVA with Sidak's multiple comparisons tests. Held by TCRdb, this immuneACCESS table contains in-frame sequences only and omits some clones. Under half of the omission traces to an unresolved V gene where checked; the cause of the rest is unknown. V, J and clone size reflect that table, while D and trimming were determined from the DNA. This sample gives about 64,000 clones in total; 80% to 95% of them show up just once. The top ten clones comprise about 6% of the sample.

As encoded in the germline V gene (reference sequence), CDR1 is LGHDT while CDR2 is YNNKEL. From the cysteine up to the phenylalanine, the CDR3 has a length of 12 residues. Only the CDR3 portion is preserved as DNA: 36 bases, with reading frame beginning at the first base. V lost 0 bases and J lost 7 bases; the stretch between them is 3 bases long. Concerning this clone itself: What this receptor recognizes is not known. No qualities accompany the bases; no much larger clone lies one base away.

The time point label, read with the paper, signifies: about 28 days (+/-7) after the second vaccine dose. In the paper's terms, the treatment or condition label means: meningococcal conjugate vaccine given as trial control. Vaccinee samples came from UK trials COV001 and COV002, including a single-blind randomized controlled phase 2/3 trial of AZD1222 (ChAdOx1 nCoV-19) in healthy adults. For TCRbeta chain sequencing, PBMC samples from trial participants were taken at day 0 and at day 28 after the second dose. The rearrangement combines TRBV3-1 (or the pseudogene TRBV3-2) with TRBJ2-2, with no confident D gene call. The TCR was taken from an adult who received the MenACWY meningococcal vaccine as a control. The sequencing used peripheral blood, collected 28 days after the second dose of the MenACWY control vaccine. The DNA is TGTGCCAGCAGCCAAGATGTCGGGGAGCTGTTTTTT. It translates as CASSQDVGELFF.